This T cell receptor (beta chain) comes out of a study of blood T cell repertoires in COVID-19. Across the whole study: COVID-19 samples collected from the United States, Italy and Spain covered acute and convalescent phases.

Sequencing used immunoSEQ multiplex PCR; TCRdb keeps in-frame clones, though not all of them. The repertoire has roughly 97,000 clones, about 89% of them found once; the top ten carry roughly 5%. In this sample, this clone turned up a few times. Source material: peripheral blood. The receptor was derived from a human donor in a cohort sampled during active COVID-19.

CDR3 sequence (DNA): TGTGCCAGCAGCCAAGGACAAAGCAATCAGCCCCAGCATTTT. It is translated as CASSQGQSNQPQHF. The chain carries TRBV4-2 and TRBJ1-5; D is ambiguous. V shed 1 base and J shed 1 base, with 5 bases lying between them. Germline V lookup: CDR1 LGHNA, CDR2 YNFKEQ. The CDR3 covers 14 residues.